The 10 T cell receptor beta chains given below trace back to one sample, sequenced in a study of T cell clonotyping in hematopoietic cell transplantation. Measured with immunoSEQ multiplex PCR; TCRdb has only the in-frame clones, and not every one. The sample has 30,000 to 40,000 clones, roughly 96% seen once; the top ten hold under 2%. Regarding time point: recipient sample about 28 days before transplant, after cytoreduction. Source: peripheral blood mononuclear cells, taken before stem cell transplant. The receptors come from a man aged 40-49 years with chronic myeloid leukemia. Some clones in this sample may be carry-over from other donors' samples.

V is TRBV19 and J is TRBJ2-5; 7 bases align to TRBD1. This CDR3 contains 13 residues. Germline CDR1 LNHDA, CDR2 SQIVND (reference sequence). After removal of 3 bases from V and 3 bases from J, the junction contained 1 base not matched to a gene. DNA of the CDR3: TGTGCCAGTAGTATTACAGGGGAAGAGACCCAGTACTTC. Protein: CASSITGEETQYF.

The chain combines TRBV6-6 with TRBJ1-2; TRBD1 matches at 7 bases. The CDR3 covers 16 residues. Trimming at V came to 4 bases and at J to 4 bases, leaving 12 bases not matched to a gene. Looked up from germline, CDR1 is MNHNY and CDR2 is SVGAGI (reference sequence). CDR3 loop: CASSFSSPGQAYGYTF. The DNA for the CDR3 is TGTGCCAGCAGTTTTAGCTCCCCCGGACAGGCCTATGGCTACACCTTC.

This clone was detected only a few times. The chain joins TRBV28 to TRBJ2-3; D possibly matches TRBD1 or TRBD2 (6 bases each). The V end was cut by 4 bases, the J end by 0 bases, with 14 bases between. Germline V gene data show CDR1 as MDHEN and CDR2 as SYDVKM. This CDR3 has 16 amino acids. The CDR3 sequence is CASSSAWGASTDTQYF. CDR3 DNA sequence: TGTGCCAGCAGTTCTGCCTGGGGGGCTAGCACAGATACGCAGTATTTT.

The chain recombines TRBV5-4 with TRBJ2-5; TRBD1 agrees at 7 bases. The CDR3 sequence is 14 residues long. Trimming cost V 7 bases and J 1 base; bases outside gene matches: 7. Per the germline V gene, CDR1 is SGHNT and CDR2 is YYREEE (reference sequence). CDR3 DNA sequence: TGTGCCAGCTCCTTACAGGGGCTCCAAGAGACCCAGTACTTC. Its protein product is CASSLQGLQETQYF.

The rearrangement uses TRBV30 and TRBJ1-2; D is possibly TRBD1 (5 bases). Germline values: CDR1 GTSNPN, CDR2 SVGIG (reference sequence). Between the trimmed V and J ends, which lost 2 bases and 7 bases, there was a span of 17 bases. The length of the CDR3 is 14 residues. The CDR3 DNA follows: TGTGCCTGGAGTTCCTCGAGCAGGGAGATTGGCTACACCTTC. Translation gives CAWSSSSREIGYTF.

The rearrangement joins TRBV27 to TRBJ2-7; D is perhaps TRBD2 (6 bases). V dropped 5 bases and J dropped 4 bases, with 15 bases sitting between them. The germline V gene encodes CDR1 MNHEY and CDR2 SMNVEV (reference sequence). This CDR3 contains 14 residues. CDR3 sequence reads: CASSPSPGGYEQYF. The CDR3 DNA is TGTGCCAGCAGTCCCTCGCCAGGAGGGTACGAGCAGTACTTC.

This chain links TRBV29-1 with TRBJ1-3; D gene unclear. This CDR3 has 13 amino acids. The V and J ends lost 6 bases and 0 bases respectively, with 9 bases between them. Germline-derived CDR1 and CDR2 are SQVTM and ANQGSEA. The CDR3: CSVWTYSGNTIYF. CDR3 sequence (DNA): TGCAGCGTATGGACCTACTCTGGAAACACCATATATTTT.

The genes are TRBV11-2 and TRBJ2-6; 10 bases align to TRBD1. J gave up 3 bases and V 5 bases, and 10 bases lay outside the gene matches. The CDR3 length is 18 residues. Germline CDR1 and CDR2: SGHAT and FQNNGV. Written as DNA, the CDR3 is TGTGCCAGCAGCCGCCCGGGACAGGGGTCTCGTGGGGCCAACGTCCTGACTTTC. Translated, it gives CASSRPGQGSRGANVLTF. Supplemented by reference TRBV11-2 and TRBJ2-6, the full variable domain reads EAGVAQSPRYKIIEKRQSVAFWCNPISGHATLYWYQQILGQGPKLLIQFQNNGVVDDSQLPKDRFSAERLKGVDSTLKIQPAKLEDSAVYLCASSRPGQGSRGANVLTFGAGSRLTVL.

This CDR3 reads CASSLASRWDEQFF. In DNA form, the CDR3 reads TGCGCCAGCAGCTTGGCGTCTCGGTGGGATGAGCAGTTCTTC. This chain joins TRBV5-1 and TRBJ2-1, with D uncertain. The ends were cut back, 0 bases at V and 8 bases at J, with 12 bases in the middle. The CDR3 is made up of 14 amino acids. Per the germline V gene, CDR1 is SGHRS and CDR2 is YFSETQ.

V and J are TRBV2 and TRBJ1-6; D ambiguous. V was shortened by 3 bases and J by 6 bases, with 12 bases between the two germline ends. Looked up from germline, CDR1 is SNHLY and CDR2 is FYNNEI. The CDR3 contains 15 residues. The CDR3 loop is CASSDSSISNSPLHF. CDR3 in DNA: TGTGCCAGCAGTGATAGTTCCATATCTAATTCACCCCTCCACTTT. Full variable domain (missing parts from reference TRBV2 and TRBJ1-6): EPEVTQTPSHQVTQMGQEVILRCVPISNHLYFYWYRQILGQKVEFLVSFYNNEISEKSEIFDDQFSVERPDGSNFTLKIRSTKLEDSAMYFCASSDSSISNSPLHFGNGTRLTVT.